A single TCR beta chain is shown here with its context. This clone turned up a few times. It has no known antigen specificity. No qualities accompany the bases; no much larger clone lies one base away. This sample was taken from a study of shared clonotypes between healthy human individuals (dated by TCRdb to the early 2020s). About the full investigation: Three men and a couple of women, aged 18 to 49 years, made up the cohort. For each donor, CD4 naive and CD4 memory were each given three plates, CD8 naive was given two plates, and CD8 memory was given one plate. To estimate repertoire size and how much clonotype sharing occurs between individuals, the study deeply sequenced the blood TCR repertoires of roughly 5 healthy adults. To increase sequencing depth and limit assay-specific biases, TCR repertoire library preparation and sequencing were carried out by different laboratories using diverse techniques. Between about 0.85 and 10 billion PBMCs per donor were obtained by leukapheresis.

Using the deep immunoSEQ assay, TCR CDR3 regions were amplified from genomic DNA by multiplex PCR. Extracted genomic DNA from each cell subset was spread evenly across all wells of several immunoSEQ 96-well plates, with each plate serving as a replicate. For sorted subsets, each replicate PCR was loaded with roughly 200 ng genomic DNA, equivalent to some 31,000 T cell genomes. Purified libraries were quantified with a Qubit 3.0 fluorometer, sized on a Bioanalyzer 2100, and re-quantified with the KAPA Library Quantification kit. Every immunoSEQ 96-well plate was sequenced on a dedicated single-read 150-cycle Illumina NextSeq 550 flow cell. The paper's data handling went like this. The immunoSEQ output contained only junctional sequences without quality scores, so filtering could not match that applied to full-length reads. To assign V/J genes and CDR3, sequences were annotated against IMGT germline references using PyIR, a Python wrapper for IgBLAST v1.9. Reads with weak V/J assignments (E-value above 1e-6), missing CDR3, stop codons, out-of-frame junctions, or ambiguous translated residues were removed. V3J clonotypes were defined as sequences sharing an identical inferred V gene, J gene, and CDR3 amino acid sequence. Percentage overlap between repertoires was calculated by dividing the number of shared unique clonotypes by the size of the smaller repertoire. Richness of each repertoire was evaluated using RTK rarefaction, the Chao1 estimator, and Recon v2.1 estimates of unobserved clonotypes. Generation probabilities for all TCRbeta clonotypes obtained by the gDNA method from a few donors were computed using OLGA. As stored in TCRdb, this immuneACCESS dataset retains in-frame rearrangements with V and J assigned. A fraction of the clones does not appear; measured against another copy, unresolved V genes explain less than half of the discrepancy, and the remainder lacks a known reason. The V and J calls and clone size come from that table; D and trimming were worked out from the DNA. This sample is represented by around 1.1 million clones; 60% to 85% of them were singletons. 0.89% of the sample belongs to the ten largest clones.

Overall results and qualifications from the work: Estimated clonotype richness was generally larger for naive than for memory subsets. Across a few donors, around 5% of naive CD4, 3% to 3.5% of naive CD8, 2% to 2.5% of memory CD4, and 0.4% to 0.45% of memory CD8 clonotypes were shared. Pairwise subsampling indicated that sequencing depth was expected to affect the degree of clonotype sharing among donors. Sampling was restricted to blood, and TCR repertoires in tissues likely differ from the TCR repertoires found in blood. Higher generation probabilities were observed for clonotypes shared by all four sorted-subset donors than for non-shared clonotypes. Even with the large sequencing depth, rarefaction of the sorted-subset datasets indicated that sequencing was incomplete. The small number of donors limited the genetic and exposure-history diversity represented.

The donors were healthy, HIV-negative adults with no recently reported acute infections or vaccinations. Every donor was a Caucasian adult living in Nashville, Tennessee, USA. CD4+ T cells were enriched by magnetic negative selection; naive cells were then positively selected on CD45RA, and the negative fraction formed the memory subset. After blood collection by leukapheresis, PBMCs were isolated using Ficoll-Histopaque density gradient centrifugation and then cryopreserved in the vapor phase of liquid nitrogen. Analytical flow cytometry was used to check the purity and quantity of every magnetically sorted T cell population. From each sorted fraction, genomic DNA was isolated and quantified by UV absorbance on a Nanodrop 2000c. Sequencing input: memory CD4+ T cells from PBMCs. The cell subset or site label corresponds to: CD45RA-negative fraction. The clonotype was recovered from a man younger than 30 in good health. Some clones in this sample may be carry-over from other donors' samples.

The sequence in DNA is TGCGCCACCCGGATAGGACAAGATTCTGCGCAGTATTTT. Its product reads: CATRIGQDSAQYF. The rearrangement joined TRBV5-1 to TRBJ2-3; matching of 5 bases hints at TRBD1 as the D gene. From the germline V gene, CDR1 is SGHRS and CDR2 is YFSETQ. Reading from cysteine to phenylalanine, the CDR3 counts 13 amino acids. Only the CDR3 DNA is retained, 39 bases long and in frame from the first base. V loses 9 bases, J loses 10 bases, and the germline ends lie 21 bases apart.